The 2 T cell receptor beta chains below all came from one sample that was sequenced in a study of blood T cell repertoires in COVID-19. Repertoires were generated with immunoSEQ multiplex PCR, while TCRdb's copy carries only in-frame clones and drops some. This sample has 300,000 to 400,000 clones, with about nine tenths found just once. Sequenced sample: peripheral blood. These receptors were taken from a man aged 45-65 years with active or convalescent COVID-19.

The chain carries TRBV3-1 (or the pseudogene TRBV3-2) and TRBJ1-3, with a weak D call TRBD1 (6 bases). Germline-derived CDR1 and CDR2 are LGHDT and YNNKEL (reference sequence). The CDR3 is 15 amino acids. Trimming pared 5 bases from V and 2 bases from J, leaving 13 bases between. Here the CDR3 reads CASSSSDSTGNTIYF. The CDR3 bases are TGTGCCAGCAGCTCCTCGGACAGCACTGGAAACACCATATATTTT.

The gene calls are TRBV19 and TRBJ2-5; maybe TRBD1 (5 bases). The CDR3 extends over 15 amino acids. V lost 3 bases and J 1 base, leaving 12 bases between the germline ends. Per the germline V gene, CDR1 is LNHDA and CDR2 is SQIVND (reference sequence). The CDR3 loop reads CASSMRLTAQETQYF. DNA for the CDR3: TGTGCCAGTAGTATGCGCTTGACAGCCCAAGAGACCCAGTACTTC.